This T cell receptor (beta chain) was sequenced for a study of Ad26.COV2.S vaccination and SARS-CoV-2 variants. Study summary: Administration of Ad26.COV2.S was intramuscular, either once or twice 56 days apart.

Study outcomes and limitations: Across vaccine and placebo recipients, the breadth of non-spike TCRs was similar.

Concerning this clone itself: The target antigen is unknown.

Treatment noted: roughly 19 received Ad26.COV2.S at low or high dose, single or two shots; 5 received placebo; per-sample allocation not given. It was on day 63 after the first vaccine or placebo injection that samples were taken. Boston hosted the donor, who was an adult aged 18-55 years. The repertoire was sequenced with immunoSEQ multiplex PCR; TCRdb's copy has only in-frame clones and lacks some. The sample lists 400,000 to 500,000 clones; 89% were seen once. The CDR3 has 14 residues. Trimming removed 3 bases from V and 5 bases from J; junction bases left unmatched: 4. The germline gives CDR1 DFQATT, CDR2 SNEGSKA (reference sequence).

The J gene is TRBJ1-5, the V gene TRBV20-1; 10 bases are a match to TRBD1. The sequence was collected from a person aged 18 to 65 who received the Ad26.COV2.S COVID-19 vaccine or a placebo. The specimen comprised peripheral blood, sampled in a trial of Ad26.COV2.S vaccine versus placebo. Here the CDR3 DNA reads TGCAGTGCTAGTGGACAGGGGGTGGATCAGCCCCAGCATTTT. It translates to CSASGQGVDQPQHF.